A single sample gave rise to the 5 T cell receptor beta chains below, sequenced in a study of identical twins. Each CDR3 protein is one row after TCRdb ran MiXCR on the 5' RACE reads. Here the sample spans just under 550,000 distinct CDR3 sequences, 15% being singletons. In addition, the sample was reused for a study of yellow fever vaccine responses in identical twins.

Sequencing was performed on CD4+ T cells sorted from blood. The receptor source for this set is a woman under 30 in good health.

This clonotype was detected only a few times. The chain carries TRBV20-1 and TRBJ1-1; D unresolved. There are 12 residues in the CDR3. Germline CDR1 is DFQATT and CDR2 is SNEGSKA (reference sequence). CDR3 nucleotide sequence: TGCAGCGGGCCGTCAGCCAACACTGAAGCTTTCTTT. This sequence encodes CSGPSANTEAFF.

This rearrangement joins TRBV10-2 to TRBJ2-3, with 7 bases fitting TRBD1. There are 19 residues in the CDR3. Germline lookup yields CDR1 WSHSY and CDR2 SAAADI. V shed 2 bases, J shed 2 bases, and the junction held 16 bases outside the gene matches. In DNA, the CDR3 is TGCGCCAGCAGTGAGGAATCAGGGGGAGTGCGACATATCACAGATACGCAGTATTTT. Translating gives CASSEESGGVRHITDTQYF.

The rearrangement uses TRBV20-1 and TRBJ2-1; 10 nucleotides match TRBD2. V shed 5 bases, J shed 3 bases, and the junction held 7 bases outside the gene matches. This CDR3 region has 15 residues. CDR1 and CDR2 from the germline V gene are DFQATT and SNEGSKA (reference sequence). This chain's CDR3 is CSAPKSGRGYNEQFF. CDR3 sequence (DNA): TGCAGTGCTCCCAAGAGCGGGAGGGGCTACAATGAGCAGTTCTTC.

The rearrangement joins TRBV25-1 to TRBJ2-2; a weak D match, TRBD2 (6 bases). Germline V gives CDR1 MGHDK, CDR2 SYGVNS. This CDR3 is 13 amino acids long. V lost 10 bases, J lost 5 bases, and 14 bases lay in between. The CDR3 DNA sequence: TGTGCCACTACGAGGGACTTTACCGGGGAGCTGTTTTTT. Its translation: CATTRDFTGELFF.

This clonotype was counted at least ten times. This chain joins TRBV12-3 or TRBV12-4 and TRBJ2-7; D call uncertain. The CDR3 has 14 residues. V gave up 3 bases and J gave up 2 bases, with 11 bases separating them. CDR3: CASSFLVHTYEQYF. Written as DNA, the CDR3 is TGTGCCAGCAGTTTTTTAGTTCACACCTACGAGCAGTACTTC.